A selection of T cell receptor beta chains follows, all from one sample in a study of blood T cell repertoires in COVID-19. Sequenced by immunoSEQ multiplex PCR; TCRdb stores in-frame clones only, minus some. The sample lists roughly 81,000 clones, almost 85% seen once, with 8.5% to 12% in the top ten. Sample: peripheral blood. The receptors were gathered from a man aged 60 to 75 with acute or convalescent COVID-19. CDR3s include the opening cysteine and the closing phenylalanine or tryptophan. The D gene is left open where the match is weak. Clone size, where shown, is once, few, many, or a class for clones that have expanded.

clone_size,j_call,cdr3_length,d_call,v_call,cdr3_aa,cdr3_nt
-,TRBJ2-1,11,-,TRBV30,CAWSYGNEQFF,TGTGCCTGGAGCTACGGGAATGAGCAGTTCTTC
-,TRBJ1-5,18,TRBD1,TRBV4-1,CASSQVSDTGDSNQPQHF,TGCGCCAGCAGCCAGGTCTCCGATACAGGGGATAGCAATCAGCCCCAGCATTTT
-,TRBJ2-3,14,-,TRBV5-1,CASSAYREADTQYF,TGCGCCAGCAGCGCGTACAGGGAAGCAGATACGCAGTATTTT
-,TRBJ2-2,14,TRBD2,TRBV9,CASSIAGYTGELFF,TGTGCCAGCAGTATAGCGGGATACACCGGGGAGCTGTTTTTT
-,TRBJ2-3,13,-,TRBV12-3/TRBV12-4,CASSLGTTDTQYF,TGTGCCAGCAGTTTAGGTACAACAGATACGCAGTATTTT
-,TRBJ1-5,14,-,TRBV18,CASSPVQGNQPQHF,TGTGCCAGCTCACCGGTTCAGGGCAATCAGCCCCAGCATTTT
-,TRBJ2-3,14,-,TRBV5-1,CASSLGLGTDTQYF,TGCGCCAGCAGCTTGGGGCTAGGCACAGATACGCAGTATTTT
-,TRBJ2-3,13,-,TRBV18,CASSPPSADTQYF,TGTGCCAGCTCACCACCGTCAGCAGATACGCAGTATTTT
-,TRBJ2-5,14,-,TRBV5-4,CASSFGQKEETQYF,TGTGCCAGCAGTTTCGGACAGAAAGAAGAGACCCAGTACTTC
-,TRBJ2-7,15,TRBD2,TRBV6-2/TRBV6-3,CASSRLPSGSYEQYF,TGTGCCAGCAGCCGTCTTCCTAGCGGCTCCTACGAGCAGTACTTC
many,TRBJ1-5,15,TRBD1,TRBV6-5,CASSTRTGGNQPQHF,TGTGCCAGCAGCACGCGGACAGGGGGCAATCAGCCCCAGCATTTT